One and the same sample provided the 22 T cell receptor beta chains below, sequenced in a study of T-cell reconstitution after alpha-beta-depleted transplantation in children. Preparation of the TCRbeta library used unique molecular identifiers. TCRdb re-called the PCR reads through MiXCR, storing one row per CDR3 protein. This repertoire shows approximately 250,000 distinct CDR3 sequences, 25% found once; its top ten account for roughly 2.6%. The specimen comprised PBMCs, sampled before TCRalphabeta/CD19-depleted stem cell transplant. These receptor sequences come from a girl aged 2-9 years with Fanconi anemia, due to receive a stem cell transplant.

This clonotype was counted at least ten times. The CDR3 DNA reads as TGTGCCAGCAGTGAGACGCCCCGGGGTGCCCCTGCTAGAAGCTACGAGCAGTACTTC. As protein: CASSETPRGAPARSYEQYF. The chain carries TRBV25-1 and TRBJ2-7; D is possibly TRBD2 (5 bases). The CDR3 extends over 19 amino acids. CDR1 MGHDK and CDR2 SYGVNS come from the germline V gene. Trimming removed 3 bases from V and 3 bases from J, with 27 bases in between.

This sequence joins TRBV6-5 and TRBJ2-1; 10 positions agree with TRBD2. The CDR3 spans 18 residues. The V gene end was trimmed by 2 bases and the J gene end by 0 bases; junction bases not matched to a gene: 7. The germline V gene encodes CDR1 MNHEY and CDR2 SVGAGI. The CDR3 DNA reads TGTGCCAGCAGTTACAGTAGCGGGGGGCGAAGCTCCTACAATGAGCAGTTCTTC. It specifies CASSYSSGGRSSYNEQFF.

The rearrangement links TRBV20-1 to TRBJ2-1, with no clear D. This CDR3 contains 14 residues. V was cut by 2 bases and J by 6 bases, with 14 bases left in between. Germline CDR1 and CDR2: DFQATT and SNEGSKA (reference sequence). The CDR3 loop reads CSARHRTTLNEQFF. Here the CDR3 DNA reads TGCAGTGCTAGACACCGGACCACCCTCAATGAGCAGTTCTTC.

CDR3 bases: TGTGCCACCAGTGACCCTAGCGGGACAGGCTCCTACAATGAGCAGTTCTTC. It encodes CATSDPSGTGSYNEQFF. The chain recombines TRBV24-1 with TRBJ2-1; D perhaps matches TRBD2 (9 bases). V was clipped by 4 bases and J by 0 bases, with 15 bases between them. CDR1 and CDR2 from the germline V gene are KGHDR and SFDVKD. The CDR3 has 17 residues.

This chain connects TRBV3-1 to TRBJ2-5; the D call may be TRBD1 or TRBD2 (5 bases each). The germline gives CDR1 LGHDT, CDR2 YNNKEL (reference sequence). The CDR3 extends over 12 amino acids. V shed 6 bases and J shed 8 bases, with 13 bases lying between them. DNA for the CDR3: TGTGCCAGCAGTCATCGTGGGGGTACCCAGTACTTC. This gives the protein CASSHRGGTQYF.

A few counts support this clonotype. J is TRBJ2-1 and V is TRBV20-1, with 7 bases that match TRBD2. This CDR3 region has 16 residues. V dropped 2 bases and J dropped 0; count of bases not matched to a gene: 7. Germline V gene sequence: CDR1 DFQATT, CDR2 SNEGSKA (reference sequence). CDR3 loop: CSARSASGSSYNEQFF. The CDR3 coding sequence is TGCAGTGCTAGATCCGCTAGCGGAAGCTCCTACAATGAGCAGTTCTTC.

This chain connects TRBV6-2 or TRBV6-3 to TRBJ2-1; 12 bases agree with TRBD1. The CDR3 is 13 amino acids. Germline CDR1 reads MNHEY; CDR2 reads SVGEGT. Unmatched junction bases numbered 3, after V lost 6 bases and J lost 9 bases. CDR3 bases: TGTGCCAGCAGGGGGACAGGGGGCTCTGAGCAGTTCTTC. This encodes CASRGTGGSEQFF.

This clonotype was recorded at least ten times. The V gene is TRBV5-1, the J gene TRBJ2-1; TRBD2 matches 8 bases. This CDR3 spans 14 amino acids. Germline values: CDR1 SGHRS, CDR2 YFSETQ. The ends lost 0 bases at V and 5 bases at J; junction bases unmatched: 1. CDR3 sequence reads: CASSLAGGNNEQFF. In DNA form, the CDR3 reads TGCGCCAGCAGCTTGGCGGGAGGGAACAATGAGCAGTTCTTC. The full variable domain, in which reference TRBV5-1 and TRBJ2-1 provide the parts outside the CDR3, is KAGVTQTPRYLIKTRGQQVTLSCSPISGHRSVSWYQQTPGQGLQFLFEYFSETQRNKGNFPGRFSGRQFSNSRSEMNVSTLELGDSALYLCASSLAGGNNEQFFGPGTRLTVL.

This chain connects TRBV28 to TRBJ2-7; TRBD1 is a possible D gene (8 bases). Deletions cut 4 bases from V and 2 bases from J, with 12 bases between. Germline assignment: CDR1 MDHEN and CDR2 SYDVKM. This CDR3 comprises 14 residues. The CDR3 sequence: CASSSQGGTYEQYF. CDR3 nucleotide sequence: TGTGCCAGCAGTTCACAGGGGGGGACCTACGAGCAGTACTTC.

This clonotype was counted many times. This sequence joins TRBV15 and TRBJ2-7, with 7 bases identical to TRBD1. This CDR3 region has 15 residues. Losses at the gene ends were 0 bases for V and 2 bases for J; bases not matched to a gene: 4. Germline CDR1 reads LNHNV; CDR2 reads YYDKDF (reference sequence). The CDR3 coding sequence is TGTGCCACCAGCAGAGATCAGACAGGGCCCTACGAGCAGTACTTC. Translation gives CATSRDQTGPYEQYF. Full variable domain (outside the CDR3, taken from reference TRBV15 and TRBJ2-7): DAMVIQNPRYQVTQFGKPVTLSCSQTLNHNVMYWYQQKSSQAPKLLFHYYDKDFNNEADTPDNFQSRRPNTSFCFLDIRSPGLGDTAMYLCATSRDQTGPYEQYFGPGTRLTVT.

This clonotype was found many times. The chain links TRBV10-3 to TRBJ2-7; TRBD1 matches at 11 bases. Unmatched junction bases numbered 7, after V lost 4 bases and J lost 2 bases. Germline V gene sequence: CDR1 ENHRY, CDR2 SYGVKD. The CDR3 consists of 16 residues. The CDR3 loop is CAISGWTGGETYEQYF. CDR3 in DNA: TGTGCCATCAGTGGGTGGACAGGGGGCGAGACCTACGAGCAGTACTTC.

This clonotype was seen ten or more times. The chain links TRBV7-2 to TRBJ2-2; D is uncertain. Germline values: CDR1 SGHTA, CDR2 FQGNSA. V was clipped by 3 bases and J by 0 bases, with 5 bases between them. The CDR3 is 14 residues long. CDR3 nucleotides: TGTGCCAGCAGCTTGTGGCCGAACACCGGGGAGCTGTTTTTT. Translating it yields CASSLWPNTGELFF. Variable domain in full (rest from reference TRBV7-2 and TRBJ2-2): GAGVSQSPSNKVTEKGKDVELRCDPISGHTALYWYRQSLGQGLEFLIYFQGNSAPDKSGLPSDRFSAERTGGSVSTLTIQRTQQEDSAVYLCASSLWPNTGELFFGEGSRLTVL.

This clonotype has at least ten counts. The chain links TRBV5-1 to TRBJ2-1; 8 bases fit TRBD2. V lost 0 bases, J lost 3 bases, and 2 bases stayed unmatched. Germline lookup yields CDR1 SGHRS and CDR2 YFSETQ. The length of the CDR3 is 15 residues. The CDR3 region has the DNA TGCGCCAGCAGCTTGGCCGGGACTAGCTACAATGAGCAGTTCTTC. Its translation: CASSLAGTSYNEQFF.

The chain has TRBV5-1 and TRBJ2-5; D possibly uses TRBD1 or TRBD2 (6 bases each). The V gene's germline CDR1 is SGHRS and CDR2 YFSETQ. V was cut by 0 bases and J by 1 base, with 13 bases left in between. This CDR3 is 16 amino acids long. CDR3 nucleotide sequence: TGCGCCAGCAGCTTGGCACAGGGAGGACGCCAAGAGACCCAGTACTTC. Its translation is CASSLAQGGRQETQYF.

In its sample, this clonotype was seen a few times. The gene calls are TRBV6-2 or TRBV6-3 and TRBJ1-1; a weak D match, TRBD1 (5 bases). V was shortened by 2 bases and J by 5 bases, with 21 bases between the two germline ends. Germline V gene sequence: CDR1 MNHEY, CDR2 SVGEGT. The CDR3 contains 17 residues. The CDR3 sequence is CASSYPQGRQWGTEAFF. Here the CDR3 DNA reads TGTGCCAGCAGTTACCCCCAGGGACGACAATGGGGAACTGAAGCTTTCTTT.

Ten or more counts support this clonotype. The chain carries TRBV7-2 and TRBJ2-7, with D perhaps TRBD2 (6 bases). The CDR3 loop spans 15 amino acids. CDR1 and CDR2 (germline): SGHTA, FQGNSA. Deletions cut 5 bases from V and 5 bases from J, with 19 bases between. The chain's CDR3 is CASSPLGGELHEQYF. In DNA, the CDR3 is TGTGCCAGCAGCCCCCTCGGGGGAGAACTTCACGAGCAGTACTTC.

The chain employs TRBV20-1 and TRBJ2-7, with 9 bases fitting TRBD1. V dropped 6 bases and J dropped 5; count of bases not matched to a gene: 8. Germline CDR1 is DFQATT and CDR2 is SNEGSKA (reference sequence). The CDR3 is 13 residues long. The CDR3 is CSAAGQGRDEQYF. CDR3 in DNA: TGCAGTGCCGCGGGACAGGGTCGTGACGAGCAGTACTTC.

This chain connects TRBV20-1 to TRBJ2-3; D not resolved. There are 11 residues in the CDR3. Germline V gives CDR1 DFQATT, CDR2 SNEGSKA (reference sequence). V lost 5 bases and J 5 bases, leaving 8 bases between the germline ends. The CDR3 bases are TGCAGTGCTCACTTAGGAGATACGCAGTATTTT. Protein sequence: CSAHLGDTQYF.

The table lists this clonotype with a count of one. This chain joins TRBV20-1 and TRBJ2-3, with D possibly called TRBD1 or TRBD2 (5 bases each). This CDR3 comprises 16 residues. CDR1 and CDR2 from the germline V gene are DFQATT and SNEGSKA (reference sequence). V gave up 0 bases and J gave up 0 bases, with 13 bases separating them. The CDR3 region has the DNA TGCAGTGCTAGAGATCGGGTCGGGGCGAGCACAGATACGCAGTATTTT. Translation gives CSARDRVGASTDTQYF.

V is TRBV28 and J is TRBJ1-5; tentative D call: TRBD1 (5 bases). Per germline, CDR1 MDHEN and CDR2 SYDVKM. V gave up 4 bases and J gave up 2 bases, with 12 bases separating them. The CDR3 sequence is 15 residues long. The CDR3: CASSSRVRGNQPQHF. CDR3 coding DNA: TGTGCCAGCAGTTCCAGGGTAAGGGGCAATCAGCCCCAGCATTTT.

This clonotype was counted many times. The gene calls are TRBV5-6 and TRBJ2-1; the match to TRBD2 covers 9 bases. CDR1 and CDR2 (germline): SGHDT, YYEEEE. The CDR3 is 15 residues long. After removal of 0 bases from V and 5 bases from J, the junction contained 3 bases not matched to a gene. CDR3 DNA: TGTGCCAGCAGCTTGGGTCTAGCGGGGAACAATGAGCAGTTCTTC. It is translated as CASSLGLAGNNEQFF.

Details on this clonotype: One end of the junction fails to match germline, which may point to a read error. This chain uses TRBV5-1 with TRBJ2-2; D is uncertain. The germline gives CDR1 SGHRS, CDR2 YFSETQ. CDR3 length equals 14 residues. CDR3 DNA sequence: TGCACCAGCAGCTTGGTTACGGACACCGGGGAGCTGTTTTTT. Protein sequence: CTSSLVTDTGELFF.